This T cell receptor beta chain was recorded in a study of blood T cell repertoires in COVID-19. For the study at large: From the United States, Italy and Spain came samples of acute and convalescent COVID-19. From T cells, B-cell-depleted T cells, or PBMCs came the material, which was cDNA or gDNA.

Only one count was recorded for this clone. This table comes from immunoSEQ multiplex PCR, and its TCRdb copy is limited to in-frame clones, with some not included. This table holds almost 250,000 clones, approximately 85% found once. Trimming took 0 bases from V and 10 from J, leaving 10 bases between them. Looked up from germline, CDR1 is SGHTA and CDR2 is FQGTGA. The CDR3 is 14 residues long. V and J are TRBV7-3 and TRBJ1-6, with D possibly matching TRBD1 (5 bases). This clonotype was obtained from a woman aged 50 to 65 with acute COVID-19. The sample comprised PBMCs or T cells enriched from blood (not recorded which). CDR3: CASSLTGVRSPLHF. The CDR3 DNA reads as TGTGCCAGCAGCTTAACAGGGGTACGATCACCCCTCCACTTT.